This entry features one TCR beta chain sequence. The sample belongs to a study of technical replicates of blood from four donors. The data were produced by immunoSEQ multiplex PCR, yet TCRdb's version contains in-frame clones alone and is incomplete. The table has tens of thousands of clones, roughly 93% seen once. This CDR3 has 14 residues. Trimming took 4 bases from V and 0 from J, leaving 13 bases between them. CDR1 is SQVTM, CDR2 ANQGSEA, per germline. The sample was T cells isolated from PBMCs. The TCR originated in a human donor in good health. The chain couples TRBV29-1 to TRBJ2-7; D remains ambiguous. CDR3 residues: CSVVVAESSYEQYF. Written as DNA, the CDR3 is TGCAGCGTTGTGGTTGCGGAGAGCTCCTACGAGCAGTACTTC.